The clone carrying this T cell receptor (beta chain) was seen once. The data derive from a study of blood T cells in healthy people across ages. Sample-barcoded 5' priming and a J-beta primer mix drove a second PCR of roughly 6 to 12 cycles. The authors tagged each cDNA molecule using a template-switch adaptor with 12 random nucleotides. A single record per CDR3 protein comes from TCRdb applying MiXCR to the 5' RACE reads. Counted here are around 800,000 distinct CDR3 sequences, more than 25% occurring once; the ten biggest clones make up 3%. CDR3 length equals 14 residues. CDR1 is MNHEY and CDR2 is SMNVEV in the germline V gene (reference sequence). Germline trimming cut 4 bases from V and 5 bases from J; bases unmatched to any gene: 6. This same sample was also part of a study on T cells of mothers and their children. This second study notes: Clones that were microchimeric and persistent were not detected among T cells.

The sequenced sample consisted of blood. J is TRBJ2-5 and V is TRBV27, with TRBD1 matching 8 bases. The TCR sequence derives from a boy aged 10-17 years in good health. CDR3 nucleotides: TGTGCCAGCAGTTGGGACAGGACCGGGGAGACCCAGTACTTC. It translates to CASSWDRTGETQYF.